A selection of T cell receptor beta chains follows, all from one sample in a study of T cells in pancreatic ductal adenocarcinoma. Sequenced by immunoSEQ multiplex PCR; TCRdb stores in-frame clones only, minus some. In the table there are over 100,000 clones, about 95% of which are singletons. Sequencing was done on a sample of PBMCs. Every receptor here comes from a human donor with pancreatic ductal adenocarcinoma. Each CDR3 is given with its conserved first and last residue. The D gene is left open where the match is weak. Size values are once, few and many counts, or a class for expanded clones, and some rows have none.

v_call: TRBV10-3
clone_size: NA
d_call: NA
j_call: TRBJ2-6
cdr3_nt: TGTGCCATCAGAGGGGGGACAGTTAGCTCTGGGGCCAACGTCCTGACTTTC
cdr3_aa: CAIRGGTVSSGANVLTF

v_call: TRBV7-8
clone_size: NA
d_call: TRBD1
j_call: TRBJ1-5
cdr3_nt: TGTGCCAGCAGCCCAGACAGGGTTTGGGTAAATCAGCCCCAGCATTTT
cdr3_aa: CASSPDRVWVNQPQHF

v_call: TRBV2
clone_size: NA
d_call: NA
j_call: TRBJ1-5
cdr3_nt: TGTGCCAGCAGTATGATACATAGCAATCAGCCCCAGCATTTT
cdr3_aa: CASSMIHSNQPQHF

v_call: TRBV28
clone_size: NA
d_call: TRBD2
j_call: TRBJ2-2
cdr3_nt: TGTGCCAGCAGTTTAGCGGGAGGGGGAACCGGGGAGCTGTTTTTT
cdr3_aa: CASSLAGGGTGELFF

v_call: TRBV7-2
clone_size: NA
d_call: TRBD1
j_call: TRBJ2-7
cdr3_nt: TGTGCCAGCAGCTTAGGAGGGTGGCAGGGGGCCTTCGAGCAGTACTTC
cdr3_aa: CASSLGGWQGAFEQYF

v_call: TRBV7-9
clone_size: NA
d_call: NA
j_call: TRBJ1-2
cdr3_nt: TGTGCCAGCAGCTTAGCGCAAGGGGATGGCTACACCTTC
cdr3_aa: CASSLAQGDGYTF

v_call: TRBV6-5
clone_size: NA
d_call: TRBD1
j_call: TRBJ2-7
cdr3_nt: TGTGCCAGCAGTTACGGGACAGGGTACACCTACGAGCAGTACTTC
cdr3_aa: CASSYGTGYTYEQYF

v_call: TRBV7-9
clone_size: NA
d_call: TRBD1
j_call: TRBJ1-2
cdr3_nt: TGTGCCAGCAGCTCCGCCGGACAGGGGGTTTACTATGGCTACACCTTC
cdr3_aa: CASSSAGQGVYYGYTF

v_call: TRBV9
clone_size: NA
d_call: NA
j_call: TRBJ1-4
cdr3_nt: TGTGCCAGCAGCCGTGGGTCTCAGGGAAAAAATGAAAAACTGTTTTTT
cdr3_aa: CASSRGSQGKNEKLFF

v_call: TRBV9
clone_size: NA
d_call: NA
j_call: TRBJ1-5
cdr3_nt: TGTGCCAGCAGCGAGACGCTAGGAGGACAGCCCCAGCATTTT
cdr3_aa: CASSETLGGQPQHF

v_call: TRBV28
clone_size: NA
d_call: TRBD1
j_call: TRBJ1-1
cdr3_nt: TGTGCCAGCAGTAGGGACAGGGTATCTCAAGCTTTCTTT
cdr3_aa: CASSRDRVSQAFF

v_call: TRBV9
clone_size: NA
d_call: NA
j_call: TRBJ2-2
cdr3_nt: TGTGCCAGCAGCGTAGGAGGCACCGGGGAGCTGTTTTTT
cdr3_aa: CASSVGGTGELFF

v_call: TRBV10-3
clone_size: NA
d_call: TRBD1
j_call: TRBJ1-3
cdr3_nt: TGTGCCATCAGACCAACAGGGGACTCTGGAAACACCATATATTTT
cdr3_aa: CAIRPTGDSGNTIYF

v_call: TRBV5-8
clone_size: NA
d_call: NA
j_call: TRBJ2-1
cdr3_nt: TGTGCCAGCAGCTTGGATCGGGTAGGTGAGCAGTTCTTC
cdr3_aa: CASSLDRVGEQFF

v_call: TRBV5-4
clone_size: NA
d_call: NA
j_call: TRBJ2-3
cdr3_nt: TGTGCCAGCAGCTTGGCAAGCACAGATACGCAGTATTTT
cdr3_aa: CASSLASTDTQYF

v_call: TRBV5-4
clone_size: NA
d_call: TRBD2
j_call: TRBJ2-1
cdr3_nt: TGTGCCAGCAGCTTCCCTAAAACCGGGACTAGTCGTAATGAGCAGTTCTTC
cdr3_aa: CASSFPKTGTSRNEQFF

v_call: TRBV4-3
clone_size: NA
d_call: NA
j_call: TRBJ2-1
cdr3_nt: TGCGCCAGCAGCCACGAGGCAGGGGACTACAATGAGCAGTTCTTC
cdr3_aa: CASSHEAGDYNEQFF

v_call: TRBV5-6
clone_size: NA
d_call: NA
j_call: TRBJ2-2
cdr3_nt: TGTGCCAGCAGCTGGGGTCCGGGACATGATTCCGGGGAGCTGTTTTTT
cdr3_aa: CASSWGPGHDSGELFF

v_call: TRBV28
clone_size: NA
d_call: NA
j_call: TRBJ1-5
cdr3_nt: TGTGCCAGCAGTTTAATCCAGGTTAGCAATCAGCCCCAGCATTTT
cdr3_aa: CASSLIQVSNQPQHF

v_call: TRBV4-1
clone_size: NA
d_call: NA
j_call: TRBJ2-1
cdr3_nt: TGCGCCAGCAGCCAACTTCTAGTAATCAATGAGCAGTTCTTC
cdr3_aa: CASSQLLVINEQFF

v_call: TRBV7-8
clone_size: NA
d_call: NA
j_call: TRBJ2-7
cdr3_nt: TGTGCCAGCGGCGGCTACGAGCAGTACTTC
cdr3_aa: CASGGYEQYF

v_call: TRBV29-1
clone_size: once
d_call: NA
j_call: TRBJ2-3
cdr3_nt: TGCAGCGTTGAACTAGCCCGGGGAAGCACAGATACGCAGTATTTT
cdr3_aa: CSVELARGSTDTQYF

v_call: TRBV5-1
clone_size: NA
d_call: NA
j_call: TRBJ2-5
cdr3_nt: TGCGCCAGCAGCTTGGGGATGGGGCAGTACGGAGAGACCCAGTACTTC
cdr3_aa: CASSLGMGQYGETQYF

v_call: TRBV19
clone_size: NA
d_call: TRBD1
j_call: TRBJ1-1
cdr3_nt: TGTGCCAGTAGTCCCCGGGACAGGGGACTCGTGAACACTGAAGCTTTCTTT
cdr3_aa: CASSPRDRGLVNTEAFF

v_call: TRBV27
clone_size: NA
d_call: NA
j_call: TRBJ2-1
cdr3_nt: TGTGCCAGCAACACGGGCGGGGATGAGCAGTTCTTC
cdr3_aa: CASNTGGDEQFF

v_call: TRBV6-5
clone_size: NA
d_call: NA
j_call: TRBJ2-7
cdr3_nt: TGTGCCAGCAGTTCGCCTGGACACCTCCCCTACGAGCAGTACTTC
cdr3_aa: CASSSPGHLPYEQYF

v_call: TRBV5-1
clone_size: NA
d_call: NA
j_call: TRBJ2-5
cdr3_nt: TGCGCCAGCAGCTTGGCCGGGAGAGAAGAGACCCAGTACTTC
cdr3_aa: CASSLAGREETQYF

v_call: TRBV7-3
clone_size: NA
d_call: NA
j_call: TRBJ2-3
cdr3_nt: TGTGCCAGCAGCCTCACCGCGGGTGTAGGCACAGATACGCAGTATTTT
cdr3_aa: CASSLTAGVGTDTQYF

v_call: TRBV6-5
clone_size: few
d_call: TRBD1
j_call: TRBJ2-7
cdr3_nt: TGTGCCAGCAGTGCTGGGACAGGGGGCGGGGTGCAGTACTTC
cdr3_aa: CASSAGTGGGVQYF

v_call: TRBV9
clone_size: NA
d_call: NA
j_call: TRBJ1-2
cdr3_nt: TGTGCCAGCAGCGTAGGACAGAGAAACTATGGCTACACCTTC
cdr3_aa: CASSVGQRNYGYTF

v_call: TRBV6-5
clone_size: NA
d_call: NA
j_call: TRBJ1-1
cdr3_nt: TGTGCCAGCAGAAACAGGGTCACTGAAGCTTTCTTT
cdr3_aa: CASRNRVTEAFF

v_call: TRBV6-5
clone_size: NA
d_call: NA
j_call: TRBJ2-5
cdr3_nt: TGTGCCAGCAGTTACTGGAGCAATGGCGGGGCCCAGTACTTC
cdr3_aa: CASSYWSNGGAQYF

v_call: TRBV7-2
clone_size: NA
d_call: NA
j_call: TRBJ2-5
cdr3_nt: TGTGCCAGCAGCCGCGGAGGAGGTCGTGAGACCCAGTACTTC
cdr3_aa: CASSRGGGRETQYF

v_call: TRBV27
clone_size: NA
d_call: TRBD1
j_call: TRBJ2-7
cdr3_nt: TGTGCCAGCACCCCGGGACAGGGGTACGAGCAGTACTTC
cdr3_aa: CASTPGQGYEQYF

v_call: TRBV5-1
clone_size: NA
d_call: TRBD1
j_call: TRBJ1-5
cdr3_nt: TGCGCCAGCAGGACCGGGACAGGCAATCAGCCCCAGCATTTT
cdr3_aa: CASRTGTGNQPQHF

v_call: TRBV27
clone_size: NA
d_call: NA
j_call: TRBJ2-7
cdr3_nt: TGTGCCAGCAGAGTTTTCCCTGGAGGCGAGCAGTACTTC
cdr3_aa: CASRVFPGGEQYF

v_call: TRBV7-9
clone_size: NA
d_call: TRBD2
j_call: TRBJ2-7
cdr3_nt: TGTGCCAGCAGTACTCTGGGACTAGACTCCTACGAGCAGTACTTC
cdr3_aa: CASSTLGLDSYEQYF

v_call: TRBV6-1
clone_size: NA
d_call: TRBD1
j_call: TRBJ1-4
cdr3_nt: TGTGCCAGCAGCTCCGGGACAGCAGATGAAAAACTGTTTTTT
cdr3_aa: CASSSGTADEKLFF

v_call: TRBV7-2
clone_size: NA
d_call: NA
j_call: TRBJ2-7
cdr3_nt: TGTGCCAGCAGCACATCTACAGGCGAGCAGTACTTC
cdr3_aa: CASSTSTGEQYF

v_call: TRBV2
clone_size: NA
d_call: NA
j_call: TRBJ2-7
cdr3_nt: TGTGCCAGCACAGAACAGACCTACGAGCAGTACTTC
cdr3_aa: CASTEQTYEQYF

v_call: TRBV30
clone_size: NA
d_call: TRBD1
j_call: TRBJ2-1
cdr3_nt: TGTGCCTGGAGTCAAGGGGGCCCAACAGGGGACAATGAGCAGTTCTTC
cdr3_aa: CAWSQGGPTGDNEQFF

v_call: TRBV5-1
clone_size: NA
d_call: NA
j_call: TRBJ1-5
cdr3_nt: TGCGCCAGCAGCGTGGGAACCTCGGGGCAGCCCCAGCATTTT
cdr3_aa: CASSVGTSGQPQHF

v_call: TRBV5-4
clone_size: NA
d_call: NA
j_call: TRBJ1-1
cdr3_nt: TGTGCCAGCAGCTTGGGAACGGGGGGGGCTTTCTTT
cdr3_aa: CASSLGTGGAFF